The TCR beta chain under discussion was sequenced for a study of blood T cell repertoires in COVID-19. Study summary: There were acute and convalescent COVID-19 samples, and they came from the United States, Italy and Spain. Nucleic acid was either cDNA or gDNA, and it came from T cells, B-cell-depleted T cells, or PBMCs.

The CDR3 runs 14 residues. Trimming at V came to 3 bases and at J to 0 bases, leaving 2 bases not matched to a gene. In germline, CDR1 is SGDLS, CDR2 YYNGEE. As processed by the authors: Estimation of nucleated cell counts was performed using reference gene primer amplification. Method: immunoSEQ multiplex PCR; TCRdb's copy keeps in-frame clones and lacks some. For V, J and clone size, that table is used; D and trimming come from the DNA. The sample lists 53,000 or so clones; 90% were seen once. The material sequenced was peripheral blood. The chain carries TRBV9 and TRBJ1-1; 7 bases map to TRBD1. The receptor's source is a human donor in a cohort sampled during active COVID-19. In DNA form, the CDR3 reads TGTGCCAGCAGCGCGACAGGGCTGAACACTGAAGCTTTCTTT. Protein product: CASSATGLNTEAFF.